One and the same sample provided the 25 T cell receptor beta chains below, sequenced in a study of shared clonotypes between healthy human individuals. Data came from immunoSEQ multiplex PCR; TCRdb stores just in-frame clones and leaves some out. The profile shows about 1.5 million clones, about 98% of them singletons. Sequenced sample: naive CD4+ T cells sorted from blood. As to subset: CD45RA+ positively selected. These TCRs come from a man younger than 40 in good health.

In this sample, this clone turned up once. The rearrangement uses TRBV10-3 and TRBJ2-1; 7 bases line up with TRBD2. J lost 0 bases, V lost 10 bases, and 12 bases had no gene match. Germline V gives CDR1 ENHRY, CDR2 SYGVKD. The CDR3 sequence is 16 residues long. CDR3 sequence: CATQRDGGGSYNEQFF. CDR3 nucleotide sequence: TGTGCCACCCAGCGGGACGGGGGTGGCTCCTACAATGAGCAGTTCTTC.

This clone was found once. The V and J genes are TRBV6-1 and TRBJ1-2, with 7 bases matching TRBD1. The germline gives CDR1 MNHNS, CDR2 SASEGT. V was clipped by 4 bases and J by 7 bases; unmatched bases: 3. There are 12 residues in the CDR3. In DNA form, the CDR3 reads TGTGCCAGCAGTGGAGCAGGGGGTGGCTACACCTTC. It codes for CASSGAGGGYTF.

This chain connects TRBV5-4 to TRBJ2-5, with 10 bases identical to TRBD2. Trimming removed 0 bases from V and 4 bases from J; junction bases left unmatched: 18. CDR1 is SGHNT and CDR2 is YYREEE in the germline V gene (reference sequence). This CDR3 comprises 20 residues. This CDR3 is CASSLAGGAGGPWAGETQYF. CDR3 nucleotides: TGTGCCAGCAGCTTGGCCGGTGGAGCGGGAGGGCCATGGGCGGGAGAGACCCAGTACTTC. The full variable domain, in which reference TRBV5-4 and TRBJ2-5 provide the parts outside the CDR3, is ETGVTQSPTHLIKTRGQQVTLRCSSQSGHNTVSWYQQALGQGPQFIFQYYREEENGRGNFPPRFSGLQFPNYSSELNVNALELDDSALYLCASSLAGGAGGPWAGETQYFGPGTRLLVL.

V gene TRBV10-3 combines with J gene TRBJ2-1, with 9 bases that match TRBD2. The CDR3 runs to 13 residues. The V segment lost 6 bases and the J segment 8 bases; nucleotides outside the gene matches: 5. Germline V gives CDR1 ENHRY, CDR2 SYGVKD. CDR3 amino acids: CAIRIAGDDEQFF. The CDR3 nucleotides are TGTGCCATCAGGATAGCGGGAGACGATGAGCAGTTCTTC.

The chain joins TRBV25-1 to TRBJ2-1; the D gene could be TRBD1 or TRBD2 (5 bases each). Trimming removed 3 bases from V and 7 bases from J, with 16 bases in between. This CDR3 has 15 residues. Looked up from germline, CDR1 is MGHDK and CDR2 is SYGVNS. The CDR3: CASSDPTRGRNEQFF. The CDR3 nucleotides are TGTGCCAGCAGTGACCCCACAAGGGGACGTAATGAGCAGTTCTTC.

The V call is TRBV4-3, the J call TRBJ2-7; weak D call: TRBD1 (6 bases). CDR3 size: 16 residues. Germline-derived CDR1 and CDR2 are LGHNA and YSLEER. V shed 1 base and J shed 1 base, with 14 bases lying between them. The CDR3: CASSQGRGRGSYEQYF. The CDR3 bases are TGCGCCAGCAGCCAAGGACGGGGCAGGGGATCCTACGAGCAGTACTTC.

This chain connects TRBV5-8 to TRBJ1-4, with a possible D match to TRBD1 (5 bases). CDR3 length: 15 amino acids. The V gene's germline CDR1 is SGHTS and CDR2 YDEGEE. V shed 6 bases and J shed 4 bases, with 16 bases lying between them. CDR3 amino acids: CASTPGPVGNEKLFF. The DNA for the CDR3 is TGTGCCAGCACTCCAGGGCCCGTCGGTAATGAAAAACTGTTTTTT.

This chain uses TRBV7-2 with TRBJ1-1; TRBD1 matches 7 bases. This CDR3 spans 17 amino acids. Germline V gene sequence: CDR1 SGHTA, CDR2 FQGNSA. Trimming cost V 1 base and J 0 bases; bases outside gene matches: 8. CDR3 nucleotide sequence: TGTGCCAGCAGCTTAGGAGGGGGCGAGGGCATGAACACTGAAGCTTTCTTT. This encodes CASSLGGGEGMNTEAFF. The full variable domain, rest sourced from reference TRBV7-2 and TRBJ1-1, is GAGVSQSPSNKVTEKGKDVELRCDPISGHTALYWYRQSLGQGLEFLIYFQGNSAPDKSGLPSDRFSAERTGGSVSTLTIQRTQQEDSAVYLCASSLGGGEGMNTEAFFGQGTRLTVV.

The CDR3 bases are TGTGCCAGCGCAGTGCCTCTTGAAGCTTTCTTT. Translation gives CASAVPLEAFF. This sequence joins TRBV2 and TRBJ1-1; no reliable D call. From germline, CDR1 is SNHLY and CDR2 FYNNEI. Deletions cut 8 bases from V and 7 bases from J, with 11 bases between. The CDR3 loop spans 11 amino acids. Using reference TRBV2 and TRBJ1-1 for the parts outside the CDR3, the full variable domain is EPEVTQTPSHQVTQMGQEVILRCVPISNHLYFYWYRQILGQKVEFLVSFYNNEISEKSEIFDDQFSVERPDGSNFTLKIRSTKLEDSAMYFCASAVPLEAFFGQGTRLTVV.

The chain has TRBV9 and TRBJ2-3; D call uncertain. With 7 bases removed from V and 0 bases from J, the gap between germline ends came to 6 bases. The germline V gene has CDR1 SGDLS and CDR2 YYNGEE. CDR3 size: 12 residues. CDR3 region: CASGISTDTQYF. In nucleotides, the CDR3 is TGTGCCAGCGGGATTAGCACAGATACGCAGTATTTT.

V usage is TRBV4-2 and J usage is TRBJ1-1, with D possibly matching TRBD1 (5 bases). Per germline, CDR1 LGHNA and CDR2 YNFKEQ. V lost 1 base to trimming and J lost 9 bases, with 12 bases between them. The CDR3 loop spans 13 amino acids. CDR3 residues: CASSQARQSQAFF. As DNA, the CDR3 is TGTGCCAGCAGCCAAGCACGACAGAGCCAAGCTTTCTTT.

V usage is TRBV30 and J usage is TRBJ2-3; 12 positions agree with TRBD2. This CDR3 comprises 16 residues. Unmatched junction bases numbered 6, after V lost 2 bases and J lost 3 bases. CDR1 is GTSNPN, CDR2 SVGIG, per germline (reference sequence). CDR3 amino acids: CAWSLSLAGGTDTQYF. The CDR3 DNA is TGTGCCTGGAGTCTCTCACTAGCGGGAGGAACAGATACGCAGTATTTT.

V usage is TRBV6-1 and J usage is TRBJ1-2; 9 positions match TRBD1. V was pared by 3 bases and J by 7 bases, with 9 bases of the junction left unmatched. The CDR3 runs to 15 residues. In germline, CDR1 is MNHNS, CDR2 SASEGT. CDR3 bases: TGTGCCAGCAGTGACGGTCGGGGACAGGGTCCTGGCTACACCTTC. Encoded protein: CASSDGRGQGPGYTF.

The chain recombines TRBV11-3 with TRBJ2-7; 8 nucleotides match TRBD2. The trim removed 5 bases at V and 4 bases at J, leaving 7 bases unmatched. CDR1 SGHNT and CDR2 YENEEA come from the germline V gene. The CDR3 contains 14 residues. CDR3 nucleotides: TGTGCCAGCAGCCTAAGCGGGAGCAGGTACGAGCAGTACTTC. Its protein is CASSLSGSRYEQYF.

This chain joins TRBV5-4 and TRBJ2-3; D is ambiguous. The ends were cut back, 0 bases at V and 1 base at J, with 9 bases in the middle. The CDR3 extends over 15 amino acids. Germline CDR1 and CDR2: SGHNT and YYREEE (reference sequence). CDR3 DNA: TGTGCCAGCAGCTTGGCGGGCCAGGGCACAGATACGCAGTATTTT. This sequence encodes CASSLAGQGTDTQYF.

Remarks on this clone: Other DNA sequences within the sample encode an identical CDR3. The chain couples TRBV7-3 to TRBJ2-6; unclear D gene. V shed 5 bases and J shed 0 bases, with 5 bases lying between them. The CDR3 runs to 14 residues. Germline CDR1 SGHTA, CDR2 FQGTGA. CDR3 region: CASSLSSGANVLTF. The CDR3 DNA follows: TGTGCCAGCAGCCTTTCCTCTGGGGCCAACGTCCTGACTTTC.

The chain combines TRBV6-5 with TRBJ1-2; D not resolved. Germline CDR1 reads MNHEY; CDR2 reads SVGAGI. The CDR3 is made up of 14 amino acids. The V end lost 2 bases, the J end lost 4 bases, and 11 bases lay between the germline ends. The CDR3 protein is CASSYIRGGYGYTF. The CDR3 nucleotides read TGTGCCAGCAGTTACATTCGGGGTGGCTATGGCTACACCTTC.

The chain uses TRBV5-1 and TRBJ2-3; tentative D call: TRBD2 (5 bases). The germline gives CDR1 SGHRS, CDR2 YFSETQ. Trimming took 3 bases from V and 5 from J, leaving 16 bases between them. The CDR3 totals 15 residues. For the CDR3, the DNA is TGCGCCAGCAGCTACTTGGGAGCGGAGAAAGATACGCAGTATTTT. Translating gives CASSYLGAEKDTQYF.

The chain employs TRBV27 and TRBJ2-5; a possible D gene is TRBD1 (5 bases). V gave up 0 bases and J gave up 1 base, with 9 bases separating them. The CDR3 extends over 15 amino acids. Germline CDR1 MNHEY, CDR2 SMNVEV (reference sequence). CDR3: CASSLSFRVQETQYF. CDR3 nucleotide sequence: TGTGCCAGCAGTTTATCGTTCAGGGTCCAAGAGACCCAGTACTTC.

V gene TRBV5-1 combines with J gene TRBJ2-2; TRBD2 matches at 8 bases. This CDR3 region has 14 residues. The V gene end was trimmed by 4 bases and the J gene end by 6 bases; junction bases not matched to a gene: 5. Germline CDR1 is SGHRS and CDR2 is YFSETQ. The CDR3 DNA follows: TGCGCCAGCAGCCCGACTAGCGTTCCCGGGGAGCTGTTTTTT. Amino acid sequence: CASSPTSVPGELFF.

The CDR3 protein is CASSVGPAGTSNEQFF. The DNA for the CDR3 is TGTGCCAGCAGCGTAGGACCGGCGGGGACGTCGAATGAGCAGTTCTTC. V is TRBV9 and J is TRBJ2-1, with a weak D call TRBD2 (6 bases). This CDR3 region has 16 residues. The germline V and J ends were trimmed by 0 bases and 7 bases, with 17 bases remaining between them. Germline values: CDR1 SGDLS, CDR2 YYNGEE.

The V call is TRBV30, the J call TRBJ1-5; D possibly corresponds to TRBD1 (5 bases). The V and J ends lost 1 base and 6 bases respectively, with 13 bases between them. This CDR3 has 14 residues. In germline, CDR1 is GTSNPN, CDR2 SVGIG (reference sequence). CDR3 protein: CAWSEGFGGQPQHF. CDR3 DNA sequence: TGTGCCTGGAGTGAAGGGTTCGGGGGTCAGCCCCAGCATTTT.

This chain links TRBV5-1 with TRBJ2-2; 10 nucleotides line up with TRBD2. J lost 6 bases, V lost 5 bases, and 7 bases had no gene match. Germline values: CDR1 SGHRS, CDR2 YFSETQ. This CDR3 is 15 amino acids long. CDR3 in amino acids: CASSSSGSSAGELFF. The CDR3 DNA reads as TGCGCCAGCAGTTCTAGCGGGAGTTCCGCCGGGGAGCTGTTTTTT.

The chain uses TRBV19 and TRBJ2-7, with unresolved D. This CDR3 comprises 14 residues. The V gene lost 7 bases and the J gene lost 0 bases, with 13 bases spanning the gap. The germline CDR1 and CDR2 sequences are LNHDA and SQIVND (reference sequence). CDR3 protein: CASKRQLSSYEQYF. As DNA, the CDR3 is TGTGCCAGTAAGAGACAACTAAGCTCCTACGAGCAGTACTTC.

To note about this clone: Additional DNA sequences in this sample encode the identical CDR3. The gene calls are TRBV28 and TRBJ2-6; D unclear. Trimming took off 1 base at V and 0 bases at J, with 1 base between the two ends. Germline V gene data show CDR1 as MDHEN and CDR2 as SYDVKM. The CDR3 extends over 14 amino acids. The CDR3 spells CASSLYSGANVLTF. For the CDR3, the DNA is TGTGCCAGCAGTTTATACTCTGGGGCCAACGTCCTGACTTTC.